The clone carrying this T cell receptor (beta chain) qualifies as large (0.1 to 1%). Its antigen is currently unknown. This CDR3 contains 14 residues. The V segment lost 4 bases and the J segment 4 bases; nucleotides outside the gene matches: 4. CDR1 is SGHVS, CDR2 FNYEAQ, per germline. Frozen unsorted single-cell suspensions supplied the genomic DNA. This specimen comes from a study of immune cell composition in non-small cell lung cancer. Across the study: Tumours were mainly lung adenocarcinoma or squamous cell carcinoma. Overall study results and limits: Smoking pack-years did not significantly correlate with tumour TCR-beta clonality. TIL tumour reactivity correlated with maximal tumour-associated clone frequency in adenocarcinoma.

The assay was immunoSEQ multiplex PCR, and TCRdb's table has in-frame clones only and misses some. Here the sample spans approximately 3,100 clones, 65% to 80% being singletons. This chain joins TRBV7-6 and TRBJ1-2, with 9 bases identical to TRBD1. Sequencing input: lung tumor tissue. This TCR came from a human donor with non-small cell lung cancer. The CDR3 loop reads CASSSGQGIYGYTF. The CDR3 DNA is TGTGCCAGCAGCTCGGGACAGGGAATCTATGGCTACACCTTC.